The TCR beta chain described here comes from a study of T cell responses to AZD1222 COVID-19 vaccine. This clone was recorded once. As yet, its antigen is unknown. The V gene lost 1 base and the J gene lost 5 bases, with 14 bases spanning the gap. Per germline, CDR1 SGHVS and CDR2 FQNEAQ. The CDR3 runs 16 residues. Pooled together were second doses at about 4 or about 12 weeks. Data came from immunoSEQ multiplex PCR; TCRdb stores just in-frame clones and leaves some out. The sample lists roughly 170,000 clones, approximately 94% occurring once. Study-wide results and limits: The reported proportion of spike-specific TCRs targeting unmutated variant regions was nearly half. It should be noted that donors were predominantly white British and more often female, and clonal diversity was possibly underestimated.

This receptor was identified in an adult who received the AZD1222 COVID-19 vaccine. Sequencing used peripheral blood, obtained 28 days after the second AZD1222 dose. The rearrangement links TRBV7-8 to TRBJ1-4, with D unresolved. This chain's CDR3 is CASSLESTRINEKLFF. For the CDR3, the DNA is TGTGCCAGCAGCTTAGAGAGTACACGCATCAATGAAAAACTGTTTTTT.